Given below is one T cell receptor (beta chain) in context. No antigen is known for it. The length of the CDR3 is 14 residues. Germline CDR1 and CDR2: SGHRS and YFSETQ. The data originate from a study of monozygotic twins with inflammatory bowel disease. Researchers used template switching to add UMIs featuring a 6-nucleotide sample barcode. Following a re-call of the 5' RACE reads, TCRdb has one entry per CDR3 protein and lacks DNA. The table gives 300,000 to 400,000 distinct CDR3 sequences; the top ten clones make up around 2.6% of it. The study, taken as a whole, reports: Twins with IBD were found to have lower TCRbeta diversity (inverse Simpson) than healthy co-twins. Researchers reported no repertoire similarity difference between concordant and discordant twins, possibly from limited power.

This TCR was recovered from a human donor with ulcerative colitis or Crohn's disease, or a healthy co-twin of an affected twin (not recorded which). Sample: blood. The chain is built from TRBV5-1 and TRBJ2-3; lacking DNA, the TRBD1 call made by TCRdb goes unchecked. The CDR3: CASGWTGATDTQYF.